This T cell receptor beta chain was observed in a study of cytomegalovirus exposure and HLA in healthy donors. Findings and caveats of the study: Association with HLA alleles at 0.05 false discovery rate was found for 15,000 to 20,000 TCR beta sequences in a later analysis. Researchers counted 164 TCR beta chains as cytomegalovirus-associated. Rare TCR sequences predominated, though certain public TCRs were found in many donors. Per a later analysis, HLA-associated TCR beta chains showed more clonal expansion than other, equally common TCR beta chains.

About this clone: Its antigen is unknown.

This PCR relied on a set of 60 Vbeta primers and 13 Jbeta primers. The data were produced by immunoSEQ multiplex PCR, yet TCRdb's version contains in-frame clones alone and is incomplete. The table for this sample gives more than 130,000 clones. The source of this sequence is a man aged 35 to 55 in good health and CMV-seronegative. The sequencing sample was made of PBMCs.

As DNA, the CDR3 is TGCGCCAGCAGCCCCAGGACAGCCCTCAATGAGCAGTTCTTC. This sequence encodes CASSPRTALNEQFF. This chain connects TRBV5-1 to TRBJ2-1; weak D call: TRBD1 (6 bases). V lost 4 bases and J 6 bases, leaving 14 bases between the germline ends. Germline CDR1 and CDR2: SGHRS and YFSETQ. This CDR3 contains 14 residues.